This T cell receptor beta chain was captured in a study of graft-versus-host responses after intestinal transplantation. Study-wide findings and caveats: Early post-transplant HvG declines were associated with peak circulating GvH clone levels.

As for this clone: Its antigen is not known.

The table came from immunoSEQ multiplex PCR; TCRdb's copy has only in-frame clones and leaves some out. The sample records tens of thousands of clones, roughly 94% being singletons. Germline CDR1 is MGHRA and CDR2 is YSYEKL. The V gene lost 1 base and the J gene lost 10 bases, with 17 bases spanning the gap. This CDR3 comprises 15 residues. The rearrangement uses TRBV4-1 and TRBJ2-1; D uncertain. This sequence originates from a human donor who received an intestinal transplant. Sequencing used unstimulated CD8+ T cells sorted from spleen or lymph node cells, obtained before intestinal transplant. The DNA for the CDR3 is TGCGCCAGCAGCCAAGGGGTAAAAACCGCCAGCGAGCAGTTCTTC. Its protein is CASSQGVKTASEQFF.